Sequencing of this T cell receptor (beta chain) was carried out in a study of blood T cell repertoires in COVID-19. Study context: Sample material is recorded as cDNA or gDNA derived from T cells, B-cell-depleted T cells, or PBMCs.

The cohort comprised adults aged roughly 18 to 95 years residing in under 30 US areas. Recovery among Cohort 3 donors was established by two negative PCRs, clearance, or symptom resolution. Original handling: Amplification from reference gene primers served as the basis for estimated nucleated cell counts. Some clones are missing from TCRdb's copy, which holds only in-frame ones; the method was immunoSEQ multiplex PCR. Clone size and the V and J calls come from that table; the DNA yielded D and trimming. The sample contains approximately 350,000 clones, approximately 92% of which appear only once. This CDR3 comprises 15 residues. Germline V gene sequence: CDR1 SGHTA, CDR2 FQGTGA. The V gene lost 4 bases and the J gene lost 2 bases, with 13 bases spanning the gap.

This clonotype was obtained from a man in his late teens or twenties who had recovered from COVID-19. Sequenced: PBMCs or T cells enriched from blood (not recorded which). The chain uses TRBV7-3 and TRBJ2-3, with a possible D match to TRBD2 (6 bases). The CDR3 DNA reads TGTGCCAGCAGCTCCTCGGGGGTCCCCACAGATACGCAGTATTTT. Translating it yields CASSSSGVPTDTQYF.